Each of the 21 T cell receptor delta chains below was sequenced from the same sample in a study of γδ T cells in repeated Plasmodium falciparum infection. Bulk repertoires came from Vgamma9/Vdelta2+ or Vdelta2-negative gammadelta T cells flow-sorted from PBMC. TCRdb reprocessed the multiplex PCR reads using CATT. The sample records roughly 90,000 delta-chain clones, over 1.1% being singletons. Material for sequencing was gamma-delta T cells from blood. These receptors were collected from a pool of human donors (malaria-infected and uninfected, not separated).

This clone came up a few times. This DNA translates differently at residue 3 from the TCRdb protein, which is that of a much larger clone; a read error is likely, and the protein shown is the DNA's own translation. The CDR3 DNA is TGTGCCTGCCCTTCCTACCGCCTTACTGGGGGGATCCAGTACACCGATAAACTCATCTTT. It is translated as CACPSYRLTGGIQYTDKLIF. The V call is TRDV3, the J call TRDJ1; D is perhaps TRDD2 (9 bases). Germline V gives CDR1 TVYSNPD, CDR2 GDNSRS (reference sequence). This CDR3 has 20 amino acids. V lost 4 bases to trimming and J lost 0 bases, with 33 bases between them.

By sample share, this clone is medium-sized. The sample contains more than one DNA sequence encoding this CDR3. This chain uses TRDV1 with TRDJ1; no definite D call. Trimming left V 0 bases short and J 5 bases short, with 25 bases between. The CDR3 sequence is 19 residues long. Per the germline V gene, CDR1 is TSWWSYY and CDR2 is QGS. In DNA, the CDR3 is TGTGCTCTTGGGGAACTAGGCTTTCTACGAACCCCTGGTATGGATAAACTCATCTTT. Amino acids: CALGELGFLRTPGMDKLIF.

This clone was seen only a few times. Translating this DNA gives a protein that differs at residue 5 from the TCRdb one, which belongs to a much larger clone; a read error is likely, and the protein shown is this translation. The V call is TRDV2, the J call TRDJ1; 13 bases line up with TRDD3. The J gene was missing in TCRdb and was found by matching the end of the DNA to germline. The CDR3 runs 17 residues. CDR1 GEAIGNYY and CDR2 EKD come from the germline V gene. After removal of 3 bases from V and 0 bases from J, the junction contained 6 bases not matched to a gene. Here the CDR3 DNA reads TGTGCCTGTGACTTATTACTGGGGGATACGTACACCGATAAACTCATCTTT. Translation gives CACDLLLGDTYTDKLIF.

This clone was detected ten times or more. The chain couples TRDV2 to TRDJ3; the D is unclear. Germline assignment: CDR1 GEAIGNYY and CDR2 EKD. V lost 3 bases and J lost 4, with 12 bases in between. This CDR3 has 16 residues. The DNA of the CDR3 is TGTGCCTGTGACCAAATGGGCTTTTGGGACACCCGACAGATGTTTTTC. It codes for CACDQMGFWDTRQMFF.

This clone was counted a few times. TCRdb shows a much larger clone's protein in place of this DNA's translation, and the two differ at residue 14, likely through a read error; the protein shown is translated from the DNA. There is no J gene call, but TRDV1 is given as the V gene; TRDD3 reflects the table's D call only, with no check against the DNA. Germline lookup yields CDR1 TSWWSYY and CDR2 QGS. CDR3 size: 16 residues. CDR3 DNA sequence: TGTGCTCTTGGCCTTACCGGGGGATCTACACCCGATAAACCCATCTTT. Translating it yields CALGLTGGSTPDKPIF.

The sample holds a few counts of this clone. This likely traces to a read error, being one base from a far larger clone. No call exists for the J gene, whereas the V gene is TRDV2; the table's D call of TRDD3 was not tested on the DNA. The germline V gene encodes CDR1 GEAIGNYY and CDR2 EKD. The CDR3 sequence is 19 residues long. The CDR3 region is CACDLLGIEGSWDTRQMFF. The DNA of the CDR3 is TGTGCCTGTGACCTACTGGGGATCGAGGGCTCCTGGGACACCCGACAGATGTTCTTC.

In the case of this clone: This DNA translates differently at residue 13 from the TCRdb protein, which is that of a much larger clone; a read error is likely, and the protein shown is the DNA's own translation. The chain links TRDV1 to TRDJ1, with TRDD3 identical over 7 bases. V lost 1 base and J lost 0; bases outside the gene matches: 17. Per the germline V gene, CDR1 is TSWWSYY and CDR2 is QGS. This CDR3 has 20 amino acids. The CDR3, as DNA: TGTGCTCTTGGGGAACCCTTATACGATTTGGGGGACCGTTACACCGATAAACTCATCTTT. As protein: CALGEPLYDLGDRYTDKLIF.

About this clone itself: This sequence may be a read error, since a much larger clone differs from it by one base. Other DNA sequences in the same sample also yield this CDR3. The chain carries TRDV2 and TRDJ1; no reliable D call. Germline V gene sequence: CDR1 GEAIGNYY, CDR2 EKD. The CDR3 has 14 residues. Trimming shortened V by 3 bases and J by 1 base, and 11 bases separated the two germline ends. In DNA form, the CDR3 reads TGTGCCTGTGACCTGCTTGTGGGCACCGATAAACTCATCTTT. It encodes CACDLLVGTDKLIF.

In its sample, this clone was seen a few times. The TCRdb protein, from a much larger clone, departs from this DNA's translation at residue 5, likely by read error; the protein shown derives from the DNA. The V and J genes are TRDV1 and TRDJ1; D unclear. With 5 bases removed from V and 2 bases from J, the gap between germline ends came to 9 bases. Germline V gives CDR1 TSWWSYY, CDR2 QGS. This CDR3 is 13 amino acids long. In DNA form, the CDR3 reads TGTGCTCTTGGGAATTCTACTACCGATAAACTCATCTTT. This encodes CALGNSTTDKLIF.

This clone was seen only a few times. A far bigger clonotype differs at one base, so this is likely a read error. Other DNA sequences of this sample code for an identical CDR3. CDR3 in amino acids: CACDLMTLLGETDKLIF. The CDR3 coding sequence is TGTGCCTGTGACCTCATGACGCTACTGGGGGAGACCGATAAACTCATCTTT. The gene calls are TRDV2 and TRDJ1; 9 bases fit TRDD3. Here the J gene came from matching the DNA to germline, since TCRdb omits it. The V gene end was trimmed by 3 bases and the J gene end by 2 bases; junction bases not matched to a gene: 12. The CDR3 spans 17 residues. The germline gives CDR1 GEAIGNYY, CDR2 EKD.

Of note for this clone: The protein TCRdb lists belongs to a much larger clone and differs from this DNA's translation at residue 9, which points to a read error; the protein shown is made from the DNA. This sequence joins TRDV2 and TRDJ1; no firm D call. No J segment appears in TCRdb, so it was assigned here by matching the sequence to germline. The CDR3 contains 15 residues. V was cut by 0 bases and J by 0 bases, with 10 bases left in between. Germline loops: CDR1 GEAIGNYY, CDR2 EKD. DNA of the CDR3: TGTGCCTGTGACACCGTCTCGACCCACACCGATAAACTCATCTTT. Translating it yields CACDTVSTHTDKLIF.

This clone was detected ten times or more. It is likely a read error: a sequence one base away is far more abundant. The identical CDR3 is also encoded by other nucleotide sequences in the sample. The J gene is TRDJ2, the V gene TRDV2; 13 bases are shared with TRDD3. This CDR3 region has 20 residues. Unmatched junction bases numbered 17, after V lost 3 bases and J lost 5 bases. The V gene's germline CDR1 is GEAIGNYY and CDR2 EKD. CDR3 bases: TGTGCCTGTGACCCTGTATACCCCAGTACTGGGGGATACGGCACAGCACAACTCTTCTTT. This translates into CACDPVYPSTGGYGTAQLFF.

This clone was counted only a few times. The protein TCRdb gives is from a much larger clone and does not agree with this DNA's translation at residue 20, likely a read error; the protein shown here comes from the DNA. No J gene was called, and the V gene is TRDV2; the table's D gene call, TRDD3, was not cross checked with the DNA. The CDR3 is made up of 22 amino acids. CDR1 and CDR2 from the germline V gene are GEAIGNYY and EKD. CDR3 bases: TGTGCCTGTGACTCCGGCGCGTTTACTGGGGGCCCGAGCTCCTGGGACACCCGACAGACGTTTTTC. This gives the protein CACDSGAFTGGPSSWDTRQTFF.

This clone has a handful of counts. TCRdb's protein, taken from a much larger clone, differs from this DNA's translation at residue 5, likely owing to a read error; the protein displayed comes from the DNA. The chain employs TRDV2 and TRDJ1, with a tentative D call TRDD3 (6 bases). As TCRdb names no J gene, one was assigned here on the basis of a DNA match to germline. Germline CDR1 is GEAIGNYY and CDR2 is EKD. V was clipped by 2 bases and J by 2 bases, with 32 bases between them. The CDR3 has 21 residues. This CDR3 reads CACDIVTLWEIRETQTDKLIF. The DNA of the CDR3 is TGTGCCTGTGACATCGTAACCCTCTGGGAGATACGCGAAACCCAGACCGATAAACTCATCTTT.

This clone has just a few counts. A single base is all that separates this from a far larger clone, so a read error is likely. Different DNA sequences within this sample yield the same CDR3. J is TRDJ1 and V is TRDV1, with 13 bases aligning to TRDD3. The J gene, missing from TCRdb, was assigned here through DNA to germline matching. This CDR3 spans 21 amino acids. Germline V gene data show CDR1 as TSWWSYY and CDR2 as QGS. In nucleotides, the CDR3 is TGTGCTCTCGGGGATCTGGACGGTACTGGGGGATACGTCATATACACCGATAAACTCATCTTT. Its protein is CALGDLDGTGGYVIYTDKLIF.

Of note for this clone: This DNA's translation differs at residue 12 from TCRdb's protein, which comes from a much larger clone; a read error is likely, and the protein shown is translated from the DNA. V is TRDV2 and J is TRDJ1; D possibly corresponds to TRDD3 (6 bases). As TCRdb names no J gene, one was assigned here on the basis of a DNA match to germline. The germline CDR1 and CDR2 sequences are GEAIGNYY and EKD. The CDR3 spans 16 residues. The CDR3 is CACDPMGANPTGKLIF. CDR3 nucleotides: TGTGCCTGTGACCCGATGGGGGCCAACCCAACCGGTAAACTCATCTTT.

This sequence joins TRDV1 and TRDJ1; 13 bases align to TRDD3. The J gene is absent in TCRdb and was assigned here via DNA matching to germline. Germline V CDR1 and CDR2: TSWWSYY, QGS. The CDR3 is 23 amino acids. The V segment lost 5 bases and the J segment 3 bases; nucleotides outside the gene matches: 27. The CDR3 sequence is CALGFPAFIGPVTGGYASDKLIF. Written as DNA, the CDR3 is TGTGCTCTTGGGTTCCCGGCCTTCATAGGGCCCGTTACTGGGGGATACGCGTCCGATAAACTCATCTTT.

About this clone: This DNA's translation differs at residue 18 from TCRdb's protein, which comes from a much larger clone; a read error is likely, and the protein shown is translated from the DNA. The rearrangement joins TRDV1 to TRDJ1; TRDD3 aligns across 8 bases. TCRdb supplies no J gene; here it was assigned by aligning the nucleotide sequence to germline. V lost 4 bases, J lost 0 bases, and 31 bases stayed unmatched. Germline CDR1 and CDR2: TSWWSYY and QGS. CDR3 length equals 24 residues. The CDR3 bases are TGTGCTCTTGGGGCTCGGTTGGGACCTACGAACCTCCTATACTGGGGGTATAACACCGATAAACTCATCTTT. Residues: CALGARLGPTNLLYWGYNTDKLIF.

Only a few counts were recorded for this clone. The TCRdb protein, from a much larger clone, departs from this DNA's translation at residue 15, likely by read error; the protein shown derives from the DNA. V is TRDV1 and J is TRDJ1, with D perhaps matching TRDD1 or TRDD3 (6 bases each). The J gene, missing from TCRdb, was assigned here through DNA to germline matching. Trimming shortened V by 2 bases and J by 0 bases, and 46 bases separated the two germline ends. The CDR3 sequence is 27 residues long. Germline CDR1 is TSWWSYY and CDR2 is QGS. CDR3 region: CALGEVRVRKPVQLPGEKYWDTDKLIF. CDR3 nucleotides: TGTGCTCTTGGGGAAGTGAGAGTCCGAAAACCAGTACAGCTACCGGGGGAGAAATACTGGGACACCGATAAACTCATCTTT.

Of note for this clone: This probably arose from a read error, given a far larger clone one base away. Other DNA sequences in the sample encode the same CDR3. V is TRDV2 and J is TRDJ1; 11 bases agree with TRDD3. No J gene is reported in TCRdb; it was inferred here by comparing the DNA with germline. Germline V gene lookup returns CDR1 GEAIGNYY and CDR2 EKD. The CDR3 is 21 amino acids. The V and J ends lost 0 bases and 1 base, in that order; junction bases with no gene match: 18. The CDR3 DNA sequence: TGTGCCTGTGACACCGCGAGCCCCTTGGGGGATACGAGCTCGTGCACCGATAAACTCATCTTT. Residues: CACDTASPLGDTSSCTDKLIF.

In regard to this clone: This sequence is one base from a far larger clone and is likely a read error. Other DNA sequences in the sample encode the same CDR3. CDR3 loop: CACDTDGGPPYTDKLIF. For the CDR3, the DNA is TGTGCCTGTGACACGGACGGGGGCCCCCCGTACACCGATAAACTCATCTTT. The V and J genes are TRDV2 and TRDJ1, with D possibly matching TRDD3 (5 bases). TCRdb leaves out the J gene; it was filled in here by matching the DNA to germline. The V gene lost 1 base and the J gene lost 0 bases, with 17 bases spanning the gap. The germline V gene encodes CDR1 GEAIGNYY and CDR2 EKD. The CDR3 sequence is 17 residues long.